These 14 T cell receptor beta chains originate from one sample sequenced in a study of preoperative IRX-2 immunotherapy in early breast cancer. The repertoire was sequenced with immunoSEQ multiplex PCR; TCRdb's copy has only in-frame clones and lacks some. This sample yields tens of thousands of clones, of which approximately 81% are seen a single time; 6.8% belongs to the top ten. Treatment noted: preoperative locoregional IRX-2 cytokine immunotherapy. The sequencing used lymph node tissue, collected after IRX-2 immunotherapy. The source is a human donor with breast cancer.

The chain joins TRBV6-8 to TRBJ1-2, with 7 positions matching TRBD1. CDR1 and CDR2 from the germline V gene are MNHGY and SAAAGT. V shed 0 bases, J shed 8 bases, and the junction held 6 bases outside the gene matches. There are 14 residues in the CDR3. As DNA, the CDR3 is TGTGCCAGCAGTTACTCCGGACAGGCGACAGGCTACACCTTC. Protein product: CASSYSGQATGYTF.

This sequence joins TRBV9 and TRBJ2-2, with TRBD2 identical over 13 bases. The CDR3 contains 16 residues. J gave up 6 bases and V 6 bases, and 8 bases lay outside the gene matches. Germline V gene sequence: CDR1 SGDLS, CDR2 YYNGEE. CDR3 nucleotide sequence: TGTGCCAGCACCGTCTCCGGGACTAGCGGGGCCGGGGAGCTGTTTTTT. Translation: CASTVSGTSGAGELFF.

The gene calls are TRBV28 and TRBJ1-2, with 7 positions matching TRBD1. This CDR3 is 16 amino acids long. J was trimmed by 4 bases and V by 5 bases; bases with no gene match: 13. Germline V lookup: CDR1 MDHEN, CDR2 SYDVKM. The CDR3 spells CASSPQGGSWGYGYTF. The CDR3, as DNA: TGTGCCAGCAGTCCCCAGGGGGGGAGTTGGGGCTATGGCTACACCTTC.

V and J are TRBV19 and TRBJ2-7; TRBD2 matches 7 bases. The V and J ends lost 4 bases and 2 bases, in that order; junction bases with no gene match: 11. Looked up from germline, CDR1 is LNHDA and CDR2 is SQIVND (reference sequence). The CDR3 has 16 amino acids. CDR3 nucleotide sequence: TGTGCCAGTAGTAGAAAGGTCCTAGCGGATCCCTACGAGCAGTACTTC. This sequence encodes CASSRKVLADPYEQYF. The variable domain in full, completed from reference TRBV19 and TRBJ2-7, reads DGGITQSPKYLFRKEGQNVTLSCEQNLNHDAMYWYRQDPGQGLRLIYYSQIVNDFQKGDIAEGYSVSREKKESFPLTVTSAQKNPTAFYLCASSRKVLADPYEQYFGPGTRLTVT.

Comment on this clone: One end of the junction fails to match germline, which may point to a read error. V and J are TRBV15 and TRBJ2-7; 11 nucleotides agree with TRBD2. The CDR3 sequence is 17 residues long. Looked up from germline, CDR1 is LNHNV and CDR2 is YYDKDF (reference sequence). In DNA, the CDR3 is TGTGCCACCAGTAGAGATCGGGGTAGCGGGAGGGCGTACGAGCAGTACTTC. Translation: CATSRDRGSGRAYEQYF.

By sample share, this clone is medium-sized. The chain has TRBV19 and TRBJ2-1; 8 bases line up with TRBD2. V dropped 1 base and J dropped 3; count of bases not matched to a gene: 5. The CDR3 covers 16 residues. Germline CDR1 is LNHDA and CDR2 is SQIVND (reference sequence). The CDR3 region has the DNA TGTGCCAGTAGTATAGCCCAGCGGGAGATCTACAATGAGCAGTTCTTC. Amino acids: CASSIAQREIYNEQFF.

CDR3 bases: TGTGCCAGTAGTGAGGGAACAGATACGCAGTATTTT. This codes for CASSEGTDTQYF. The chain carries TRBV19 and TRBJ2-3; maybe TRBD2 (5 bases). The V gene lost 5 bases and the J gene lost 3 bases, with 6 bases spanning the gap. In germline, CDR1 is LNHDA, CDR2 SQIVND (reference sequence). The CDR3 totals 12 residues.

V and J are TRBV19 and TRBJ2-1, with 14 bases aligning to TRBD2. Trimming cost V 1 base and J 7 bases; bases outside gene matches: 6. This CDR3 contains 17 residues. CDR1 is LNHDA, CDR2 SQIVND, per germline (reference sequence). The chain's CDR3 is CASSIVGGTSGRNEQFF. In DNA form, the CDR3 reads TGTGCCAGTAGTATAGTGGGCGGGACTAGCGGGAGAAATGAGCAGTTCTTC. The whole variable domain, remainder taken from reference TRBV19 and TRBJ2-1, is DGGITQSPKYLFRKEGQNVTLSCEQNLNHDAMYWYRQDPGQGLRLIYYSQIVNDFQKGDIAEGYSVSREKKESFPLTVTSAQKNPTAFYLCASSIVGGTSGRNEQFFGPGTRLTVL.

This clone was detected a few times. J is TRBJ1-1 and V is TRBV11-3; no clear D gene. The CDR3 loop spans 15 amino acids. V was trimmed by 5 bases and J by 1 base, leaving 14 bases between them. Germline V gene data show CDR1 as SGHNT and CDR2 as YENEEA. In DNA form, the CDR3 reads TGTGCCAGCAGCCCAAATTTTAGACAGAACACTGAAGCTTTCTTT. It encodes CASSPNFRQNTEAFF. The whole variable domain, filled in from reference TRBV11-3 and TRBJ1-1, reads EAGVVQSPRYKIIEKKQPVAFWCNPISGHNTLYWYLQNLGQGPELLIRYENEEAVDDSQLPKDRFSAERLKGVDSTLKIQPAELGDSAVYLCASSPNFRQNTEAFFGQGTRLTVV.

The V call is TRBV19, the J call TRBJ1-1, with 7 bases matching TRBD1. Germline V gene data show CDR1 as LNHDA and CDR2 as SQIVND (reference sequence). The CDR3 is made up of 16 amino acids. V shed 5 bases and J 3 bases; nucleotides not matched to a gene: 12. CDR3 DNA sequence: TGTGCCAGTAGTTTTCTCCAGGGGGATAAGCACACTGAAGCTTTCTTT. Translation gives CASSFLQGDKHTEAFF.

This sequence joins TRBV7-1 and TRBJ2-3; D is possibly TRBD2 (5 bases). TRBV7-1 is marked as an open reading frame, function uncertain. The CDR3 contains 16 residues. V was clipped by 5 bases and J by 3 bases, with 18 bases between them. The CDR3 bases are TGTGCCAGCAGCCAAGAAGAGGCCCTAGCAACAGATACGCAGTATTTT. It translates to CASSQEEALATDTQYF.

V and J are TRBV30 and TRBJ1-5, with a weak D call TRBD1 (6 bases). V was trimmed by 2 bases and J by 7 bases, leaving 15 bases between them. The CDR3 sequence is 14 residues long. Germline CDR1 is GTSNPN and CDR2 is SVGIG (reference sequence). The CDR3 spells CAWSKGGWSQPQHF. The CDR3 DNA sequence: TGTGCCTGGAGTAAGGGGGGGTGGTCCCAGCCCCAGCATTTT.

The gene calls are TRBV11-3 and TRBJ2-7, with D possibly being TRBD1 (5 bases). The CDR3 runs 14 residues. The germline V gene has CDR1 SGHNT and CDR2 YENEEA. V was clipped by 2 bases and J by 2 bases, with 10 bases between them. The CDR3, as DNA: TGTGCCAGCAGCTTATCCCAGGGCCCCTACGAGCAGTACTTC. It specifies CASSLSQGPYEQYF.

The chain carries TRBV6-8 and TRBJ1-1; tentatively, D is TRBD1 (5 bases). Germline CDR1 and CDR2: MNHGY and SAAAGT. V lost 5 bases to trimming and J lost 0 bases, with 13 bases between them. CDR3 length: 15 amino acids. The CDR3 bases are TGTGCCAGCAGTGTCCGACAGTTTTTGAACACTGAAGCTTTCTTT. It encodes CASSVRQFLNTEAFF.